The rows below give T cell receptor beta chains drawn from one sample of a study of T cells in Graves' hyperthyroidism and ophthalmopathy. TCRdb re-called the multiplex PCR reads through MiXCR, storing one row per CDR3 protein. The repertoire includes more than 550,000 distinct CDR3 sequences, nearly 45% of them detected once, and under 8.5% sits in the top ten. The sample was peripheral blood or thyroid tissue (not recorded which). The receptors shown here come from an adult man with Graves' disease, either hyperthyroidism or ophthalmopathy (not recorded which). Both conserved end residues are part of each CDR3. A D gene is named only where the DNA matches it firmly. The size field is filled for only some rows; it gives once, few, many or a size class.

CDR3 protein | CDR3 DNA | J gene | clone size | D gene | V gene
CASSLAGPGELFF | TGTGCCAGCAGCTTAGCAGGGCCCGGGGAGCTGTTTTTT | TRBJ2-2 | many | - | TRBV7-2
CASSETTGSNSPLHF | TGTGCCAGCAGTGAAACAACAGGGAGTAATTCACCCCTCCACTTT | TRBJ1-6 | - | - | TRBV25-1
CSARDRGLGETQYF | TGCAGCGCCCGGGACAGGGGGCTCGGAGAGACCCAGTACTTC | TRBJ2-5 | - | TRBD1 | TRBV29-1
CASSYSYRDPGETQYF | TGTGCCAGCAGTTACTCATACCGGGACCCTGGGGAGACCCAGTACTTC | TRBJ2-5 | - | - | TRBV6-5
CASSLTPGYEQYF | TGCGCCAGCAGCTTGACTCCAGGCTACGAGCAGTACTTC | TRBJ2-7 | few | - | TRBV10-2
CSALTGHSNSPLHF | TGCAGTGCTTTGACGGGACACTCAAATTCACCCCTCCACTTT | TRBJ1-6 | - | - | TRBV20-1
CASSSHSGLAGVRQETQYF | TGTGCCAGCAGTTCCCATTCCGGACTAGCGGGAGTGCGGCAAGAGACCCAGTACTTC | TRBJ2-5 | few | TRBD2 | TRBV25-1
CASTLTGSGGYTF | TGTGCCAGCACCCTGACAGGCAGTGGTGGCTACACCTTC | TRBJ1-2 | - | - | TRBV2
CAGRTANNSPLHF | TGTGCCGGAAGGACAGCCAATAATTCACCCCTCCACTTT | TRBJ1-6 | - | - | TRBV11-2
CSATSGGTVGSYGYTF | TGCAGTGCAACATCAGGGGGGACAGTGGGCTCCTATGGCTACACCTTC | TRBJ1-2 | - | TRBD1 | TRBV20-1
CASSRTGADQPQHF | TGTGCCAGCAGCCGGACAGGGGCTGATCAGCCCCAGCATTTT | TRBJ1-5 | - | TRBD1 | TRBV2
CASSPGRVQPQHF | TGTGCCAGCAGCCCAGGCAGGGTTCAGCCCCAGCATTTT | TRBJ1-5 | many | - | TRBV7-2
CSAGGPHGYTF | TGCAGTGCCGGGGGTCCCCATGGCTACACCTTC | TRBJ1-2 | - | - | TRBV20-1
CASRDLNQPQHF | TGTGCCAGCCGGGACCTCAATCAGCCCCAGCATTTT | TRBJ1-5 | - | - | TRBV2
CASSSSGSSYEQYF | - | TRBJ2-7 | many | - | TRBV5-1
CASRREDRGNTEAFF | TGTGCCAGCAGAAGGGAAGACAGAGGGAACACTGAAGCTTTCTTT | TRBJ1-1 | few | - | TRBV9
CASSADRVPYEQYF | TGTGCCAGCAGCGCTGACAGGGTGCCGTACGAGCAGTACTTC | TRBJ2-7 | once | TRBD1 | TRBV5-1
CATSRQGAHDGYTF | TGTGCCACCAGCAGACAGGGGGCGCATGATGGCTACACCTTC | TRBJ1-2 | - | TRBD1 | TRBV15
CSARALDPGRYGYTF | TGCAGTGCTAGAGCTCTAGACCCCGGTCGATATGGCTACACCTTC | TRBJ1-2 | - | - | TRBV20-1
CASSGRWGLNTEAFF | TGTGCCAGCAGCGGACGGTGGGGACTGAACACTGAAGCTTTCTTT | TRBJ1-1 | many | - | TRBV2
CASVGDRVRKGYTF | TGTGCCAGCGTTGGCGACAGGGTGAGGAAGGGCTACACCTTC | TRBJ1-2 | once | TRBD1 | TRBV2
CSVAYRGGETQYF | TGCAGCGTTGCATACAGGGGAGGAGAGACCCAGTACTTC | TRBJ2-5 | - | - | TRBV29-1
CASSTGTGLGYEQYF | TGTGCCAGTAGTACGGGGACAGGGTTAGGGTACGAGCAGTACTTC | TRBJ2-7 | once | TRBD1 | TRBV7-2
CASSLLGLSGYGYTF | TGTGCCAGCAGTTTATTGGGGTTGTCGGGCTATGGCTACACCTTC | TRBJ1-2 | - | - | TRBV25-1
CASSQDQGGPRNSPLHF | TGTGCCAGCAGCCAAGATCAGGGGGGACCTAGGAATTCACCCCTCCACTTT | TRBJ1-6 | - | TRBD1 | TRBV14
CASSPGQDNGYTF | TGTGCCAGCAGCCCGGGACAGGACAATGGCTACACCTTC | TRBJ1-2 | few | TRBD1 | TRBV7-9
CASSSQGGEGTEAFF | TGTGCCAGCAGCTCCCAAGGAGGAGAGGGGACTGAAGCTTTCTTT | TRBJ1-1 | few | - | TRBV9
CAISPGPRNSPLHF | TGTGCCATCAGCCCGGGACCTCGGAATTCACCCCTCCACTTT | TRBJ1-6 | many | - | TRBV10-3
CASSQAVEPYNEQYF | TGTGCCAGCAGCCAAGCCGTCGAGCCCTACAACGAGCAGTACTTC | TRBJ2-7 | - | - | TRBV3-1
CASSLGQGQYGYTF | TGCGCCAGCAGCCTTGGACAGGGGCAATATGGCTACACCTTC | TRBJ1-2 | few | TRBD1 | TRBV5-1
CATKPPYF | TGTGCCACCAAGCCCCCGTACTTC | TRBJ2-5 | - | - | TRBV10-3
CASSSTGVAQYF | TGTGCCAGCAGCTCGACAGGGGTAGCCCAGTACTTC | TRBJ2-5 | - | TRBD1 | TRBV7-8
CASSADSEMNTEAFF | TGTGCCAGCAGCGCCGACAGTGAGATGAACACTGAAGCTTTCTTT | TRBJ1-1 | - | - | TRBV9
CATSDAQGATGELFF | TGTGCCACCAGTGACGCCCAGGGGGCCACCGGGGAGCTGTTTTTT | TRBJ2-2 | - | TRBD1 | TRBV24-1
CATSKIQETQYF | TGTGCCACCAGCAAAATACAAGAGACCCAGTACTTC | TRBJ2-5 | many | - | TRBV15
CASSVGLAGTNQPQHF | TGTGCCAGTAGTGTCGGACTAGCGGGAACAAATCAGCCCCAGCATTTT | TRBJ1-5 | - | - | TRBV19
CASSLSGEFSYEQYF | TGTGCCAGCAGCTTGTCAGGGGAGTTCTCCTACGAGCAGTACTTC | TRBJ2-7 | few | - | TRBV7-2
CATSRDRAANVLTF | TGTGCCACCAGCAGAGATCGGGCAGCCAACGTCCTGACTTTC | TRBJ2-6 | - | - | TRBV15
CASSIDLRGMNTEAFF | TGTGCCAGTAGTATAGATCTTCGGGGGATGAACACTGAAGCTTTCTTT | TRBJ1-1 | - | - | TRBV19
CATSRDRGRSTEAFF | TGTGCCACCAGCAGGGACAGGGGGCGAAGCACTGAAGCTTTCTTT | TRBJ1-1 | - | TRBD1 | TRBV15
CSLKNRGPLYTF | TGCAGCCTCAAGAACCGGGGCCCGCTATACACCTTC | TRBJ1-2 | - | - | TRBV29-1
CASMWDRGRNTEAFF | TGTGCCAGCATGTGGGACAGGGGACGGAACACTGAAGCTTTCTTT | TRBJ1-1 | - | TRBD1 | TRBV10-3
CASSEYEGGNTIYF | TGTGCCAGCAGTGAATATGAGGGGGGGAACACCATATATTTT | TRBJ1-3 | - | - | TRBV25-1
CASGDRSSYEQYF | TGTGCCAGTGGAGACAGAAGCTCCTACGAGCAGTACTTC | TRBJ2-7 | few | - | TRBV7-9
CSAAGGQGKASYEQYF | TGCAGTGCGGCAGGTGGACAGGGGAAGGCCTCCTACGAGCAGTACTTC | TRBJ2-7 | - | TRBD1 | TRBV20-1
CSARDGGGADEQYF | TGCAGTGCTAGAGATGGGGGGGGGGCCGACGAGCAGTACTTC | TRBJ2-7 | - | - | TRBV20-1
CASSRRTGSGNTIYF | TGTGCCAGCAGCCGCCGGACAGGCTCTGGAAACACCATATATTTT | TRBJ1-3 | - | TRBD1 | TRBV14
CATRKENTEATRTGVQPQHF | TGTGCCACCAGAAAGGAGAACACTGAAGCGACGAGGACAGGGGTTCAGCCCCAGCATTTT | TRBJ1-5 | - | TRBD1 | TRBV10-3
CAWSGRRGSGYTF | TGTGCCTGGAGTGGCCGACGGGGGAGCGGCTACACCTTC | TRBJ1-2 | few | - | TRBV19
CSVGTGGSQHF | TGCAGCGTCGGGACAGGGGGCAGTCAGCACTTC | TRBJ2-7 | - | TRBD1 | TRBV29-1
CASTQTGEGYTF | TGCGCCAGCACCCAGACAGGGGAAGGCTACACCTTC | TRBJ1-2 | many | TRBD1 | TRBV10-2
CASWTSGSETQYF | TGTGCCAGCTGGACTAGCGGGAGTGAGACCCAGTACTTC | TRBJ2-5 | - | TRBD2 | TRBV19
CASSPRTDSGYTF | TGCGCCAGCAGCCCCCGGACAGATTCGGGCTACACCTTC | TRBJ1-2 | - | - | TRBV5-1
CATSSGRQGQETQYF | TGTGCCACCAGCAGCGGTAGACAGGGTCAAGAGACCCAGTACTTC | TRBJ2-5 | - | TRBD1 | TRBV15
CSARDLGARPETQYF | TGCAGTGCTAGAGATCTTGGCGCTAGACCAGAGACCCAGTACTTC | TRBJ2-5 | - | - | TRBV20-1
CASSDRGAGQPQHF | TGTGCCAGCAGCGACAGGGGCGCAGGACAGCCCCAGCATTTT | TRBJ1-5 | many | TRBD1 | TRBV2
CASTKTRPYGYTF | TGTGCCAGCACCAAGACAAGACCCTATGGCTACACCTTC | TRBJ1-2 | - | - | TRBV12-3/TRBV12-4
CAHGSLDYEQYF | TGTGCCCACGGGAGTTTGGACTACGAGCAGTACTTC | TRBJ2-7 | - | - | TRBV24-1
CASSLDRIQDGYTF | TGCGCCAGCAGCTTGGACAGAATACAAGATGGCTACACCTTC | TRBJ1-2 | few | - | TRBV5-1